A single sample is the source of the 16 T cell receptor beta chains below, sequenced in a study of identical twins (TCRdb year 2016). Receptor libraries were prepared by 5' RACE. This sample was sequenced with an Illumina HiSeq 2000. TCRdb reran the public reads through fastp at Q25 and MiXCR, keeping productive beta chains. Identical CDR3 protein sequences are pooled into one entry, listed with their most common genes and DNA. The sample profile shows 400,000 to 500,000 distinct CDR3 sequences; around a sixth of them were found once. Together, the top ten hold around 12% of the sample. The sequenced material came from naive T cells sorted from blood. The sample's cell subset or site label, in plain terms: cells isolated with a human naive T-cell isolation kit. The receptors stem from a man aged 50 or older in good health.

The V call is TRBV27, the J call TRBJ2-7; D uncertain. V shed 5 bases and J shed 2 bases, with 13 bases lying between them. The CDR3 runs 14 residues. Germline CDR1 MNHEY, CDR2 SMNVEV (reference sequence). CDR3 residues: CASSTRTAPYEQYF. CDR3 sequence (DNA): TGTGCCAGCAGTACACGGACGGCTCCCTACGAGCAGTACTTC.

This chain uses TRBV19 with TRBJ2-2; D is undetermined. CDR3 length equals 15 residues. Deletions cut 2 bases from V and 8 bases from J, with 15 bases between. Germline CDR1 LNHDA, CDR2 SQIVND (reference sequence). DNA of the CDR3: TGTGCCAGTAGTATATATCCATTATCCCAGGGGGAGCTGTTTTTT. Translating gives CASSIYPLSQGELFF.

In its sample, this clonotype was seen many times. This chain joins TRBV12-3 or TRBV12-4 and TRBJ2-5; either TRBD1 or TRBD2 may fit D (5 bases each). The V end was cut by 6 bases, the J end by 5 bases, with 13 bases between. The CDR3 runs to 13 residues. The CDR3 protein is CASSIWGWETQYF. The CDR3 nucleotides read TGTGCCAGCAGCATATGGGGGTGGGAGACCCAGTACTTC.

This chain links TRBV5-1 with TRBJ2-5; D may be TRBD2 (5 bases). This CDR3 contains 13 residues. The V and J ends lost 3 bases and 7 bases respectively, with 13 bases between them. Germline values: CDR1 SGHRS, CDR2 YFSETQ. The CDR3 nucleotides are TGCGCCAGCAGCTCCCATGATGGAGGGACCCAGTACTTC. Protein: CASSSHDGGTQYF.

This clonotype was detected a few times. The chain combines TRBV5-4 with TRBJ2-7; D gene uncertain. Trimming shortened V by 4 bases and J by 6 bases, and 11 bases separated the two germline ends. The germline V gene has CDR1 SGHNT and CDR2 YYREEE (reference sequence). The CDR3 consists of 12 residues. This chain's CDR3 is CASSNEWGEQYF. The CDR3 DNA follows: TGTGCCAGCAGCAACGAGTGGGGCGAGCAGTACTTC.

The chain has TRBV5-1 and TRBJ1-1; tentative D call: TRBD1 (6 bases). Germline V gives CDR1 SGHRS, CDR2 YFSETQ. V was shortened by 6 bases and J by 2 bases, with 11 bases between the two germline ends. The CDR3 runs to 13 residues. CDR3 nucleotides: TGCGCCAGCAACCAGGGGATTAACACTGAAGCTTTCTTT. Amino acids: CASNQGINTEAFF.

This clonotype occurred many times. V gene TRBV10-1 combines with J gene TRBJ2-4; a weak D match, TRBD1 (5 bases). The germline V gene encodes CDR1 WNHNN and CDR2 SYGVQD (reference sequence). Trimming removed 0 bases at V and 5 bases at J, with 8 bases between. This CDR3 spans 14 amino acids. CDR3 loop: CASSESGQQNIQYF. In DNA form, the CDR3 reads TGCGCCAGCAGTGAGTCGGGGCAGCAAAACATTCAGTACTTC.

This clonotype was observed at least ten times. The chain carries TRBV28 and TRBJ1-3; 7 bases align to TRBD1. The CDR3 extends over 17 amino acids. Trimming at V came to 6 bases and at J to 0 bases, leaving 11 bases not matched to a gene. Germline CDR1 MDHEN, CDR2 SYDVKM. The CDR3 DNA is TGTGCCAGCAGGCGAACAGGGGCCCCGAGCTCTGGAAACACCATATATTTT. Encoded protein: CASRRTGAPSSGNTIYF.

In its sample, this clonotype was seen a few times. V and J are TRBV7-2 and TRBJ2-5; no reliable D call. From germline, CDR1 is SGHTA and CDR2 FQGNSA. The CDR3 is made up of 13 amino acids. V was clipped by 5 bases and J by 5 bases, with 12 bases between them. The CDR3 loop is CASSLSSGETQYF. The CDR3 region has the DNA TGTGCCAGCAGCCTCTCTTCTGGGGAGACCCAGTACTTC.

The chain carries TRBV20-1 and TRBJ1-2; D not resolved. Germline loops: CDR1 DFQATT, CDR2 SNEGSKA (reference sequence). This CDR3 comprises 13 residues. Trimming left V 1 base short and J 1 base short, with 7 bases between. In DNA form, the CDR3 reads TGCAGTGCTAGAGCTGGACGTAACTATGGCTACACCTTC. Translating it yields CSARAGRNYGYTF.

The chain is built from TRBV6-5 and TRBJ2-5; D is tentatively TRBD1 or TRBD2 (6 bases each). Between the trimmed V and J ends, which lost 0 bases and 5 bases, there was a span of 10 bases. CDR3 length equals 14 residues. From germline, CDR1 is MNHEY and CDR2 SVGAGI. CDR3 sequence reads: CASSYSGGPETQYF. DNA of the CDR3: TGTGCCAGCAGTTACTCGGGGGGCCCGGAGACCCAGTACTTC.

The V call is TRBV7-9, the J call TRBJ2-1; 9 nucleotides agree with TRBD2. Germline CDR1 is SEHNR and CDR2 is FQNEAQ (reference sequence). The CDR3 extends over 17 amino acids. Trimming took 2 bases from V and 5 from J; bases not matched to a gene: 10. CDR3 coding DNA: TGTGCCAGCAGCTTAAGTGGCAGCGGGAGGACTAACAATGAGCAGTTCTTC. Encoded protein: CASSLSGSGRTNNEQFF.

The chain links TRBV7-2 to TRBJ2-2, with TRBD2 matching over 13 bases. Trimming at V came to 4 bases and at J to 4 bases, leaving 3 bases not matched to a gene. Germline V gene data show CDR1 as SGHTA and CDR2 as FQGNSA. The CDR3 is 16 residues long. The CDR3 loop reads CASSSGLAGVTGELFF. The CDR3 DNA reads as TGTGCCAGCAGCTCCGGACTAGCGGGAGTCACCGGGGAGCTGTTTTTT.

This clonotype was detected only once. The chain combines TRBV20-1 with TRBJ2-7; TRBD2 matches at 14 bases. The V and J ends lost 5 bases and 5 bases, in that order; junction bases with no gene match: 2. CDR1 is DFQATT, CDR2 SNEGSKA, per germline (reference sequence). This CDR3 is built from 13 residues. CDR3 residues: CSAWTSGRNEQYF. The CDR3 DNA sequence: TGCAGTGCTTGGACTAGCGGGAGGAACGAGCAGTACTTC.

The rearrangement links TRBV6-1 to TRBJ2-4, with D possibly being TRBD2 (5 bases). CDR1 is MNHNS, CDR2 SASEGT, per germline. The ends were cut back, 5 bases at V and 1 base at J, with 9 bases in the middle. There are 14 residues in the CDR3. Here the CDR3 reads CASSPRVAKNIQYF. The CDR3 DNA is TGTGCCAGCAGTCCGAGGGTTGCCAAAAACATTCAGTACTTC.

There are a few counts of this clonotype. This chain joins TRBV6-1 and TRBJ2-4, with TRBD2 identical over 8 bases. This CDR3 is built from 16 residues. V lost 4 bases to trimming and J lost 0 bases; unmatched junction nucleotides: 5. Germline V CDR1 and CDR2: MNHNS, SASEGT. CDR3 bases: TGTGCCAGCAGTGGTACTAGCGGAGTAGCCAAAAACATTCAGTACTTC. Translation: CASSGTSGVAKNIQYF.